The present T cell receptor (beta chain) was sequenced within a study of cytomegalovirus exposure and HLA in healthy donors. Sequencing was performed with immunoSEQ multiplex PCR; in TCRdb, only in-frame clones are kept and a portion is missing. The table includes roughly 200,000 clones, roughly 81% detected once. The germline CDR1 and CDR2 sequences are SNHLY and FYNNEI. The V and J ends lost 5 bases and 4 bases respectively, with 13 bases between them. This CDR3 comprises 14 residues. The chain joins TRBV2 to TRBJ2-3; possible D gene TRBD2, 5 bases. Sample: PBMCs. This TCR was sampled from a woman between 25 and 40 years old in good health and CMV-seronegative. The CDR3 spells CASSFTGSADTQYF. The CDR3 coding sequence is TGTGCCAGCAGTTTTACGGGGTCAGCAGATACGCAGTATTTT. Looking up the rest from reference TRBV2 and TRBJ2-3 gives the full variable domain: EPEVTQTPSHQVTQMGQEVILRCVPISNHLYFYWYRQILGQKVEFLVSFYNNEISEKSEIFDDQFSVERPDGSNFTLKIRSTKLEDSAMYFCASSFTGSADTQYFGPGTRLTVL.